The present entry profiles one TCR beta chain with its context. The CDR3 covers 11 residues. V was clipped by 1 base and J by 6 bases, with 6 bases between them. Germline V gives CDR1 SQVTM, CDR2 ANQGSEA. In the original analysis: Reference gene primers were amplified, and this amplification served to estimate nucleated cell counts. TCRdb keeps only in-frame clones here, not all; method: immunoSEQ multiplex PCR. That table supplies the V and J calls and clone size; D and trimming were determined from the DNA. The table lists about 180,000 clones, about nine tenths of them singletons. This sample was taken from a study of blood T cell repertoires in COVID-19.

The V call is TRBV29-1, the J call TRBJ1-2; D ambiguous. The sequenced sample was peripheral blood. This sequence was found in a woman between 25 and 40 years old with acute or convalescent COVID-19. The CDR3 sequence is CSVEGGNGYTF. Here the CDR3 DNA reads TGCAGCGTTGAAGGCGGAAATGGCTACACCTTC.